The 28 T cell receptor beta chains listed next were all sequenced from one sample in a study of cytomegalovirus exposure and HLA in healthy donors. Sequencing was performed with immunoSEQ multiplex PCR; in TCRdb, only in-frame clones are kept and a portion is missing. The sample shows roughly 60,000 clones, under 95% of them seen only once. Sequencing input: PBMCs. These TCRs come from a woman aged 18 to 35 in good health and CMV-seronegative.

The chain combines TRBV21-1 with TRBJ2-3; the table's TRBD2 call for D was not verified on the DNA. TRBV21-1 is a listed pseudogene. The CDR3 has 14 amino acids. CDR3 bases: TGTGCCAGCAGCAACGGGACTTCCACAGATACGCAGTATTTT. Translating gives CASSNGTSTDTQYF.

V gene TRBV30 combines with J gene TRBJ1-1; D might be TRBD1 (5 bases). The CDR3 contains 13 residues. V gave up 2 bases and J gave up 5 bases, with 12 bases separating them. The germline gives CDR1 GTSNPN, CDR2 SVGIG (reference sequence). The CDR3 DNA follows: TGTGCCTGGAGTTGGCAGGGTGGAACTGAAGCTTTCTTT. Its translation is CAWSWQGGTEAFF.

This rearrangement joins TRBV6-6 to TRBJ1-5; 10 positions agree with TRBD1. The CDR3 is 16 amino acids. Germline assignment: CDR1 MNHNY and CDR2 SVGAGI (reference sequence). V was clipped by 0 bases and J by 9 bases; unmatched bases: 8. CDR3 sequence reads: CASSYSRDRGFSPQHF. The CDR3 bases are TGTGCCAGCAGTTACTCACGGGACAGGGGTTTTTCGCCCCAGCATTTT.

J is TRBJ1-2 and V is TRBV27, with 7 nucleotides matching TRBD1. The V segment lost 4 bases and the J segment 5 bases; nucleotides outside the gene matches: 10. This CDR3 contains 15 residues. The germline V gene has CDR1 MNHEY and CDR2 SMNVEV (reference sequence). CDR3 sequence (DNA): TGTGCCAGCAGTTCCCCAGGGGGGCCAGGATATGGCTACACCTTC. Amino acids: CASSSPGGPGYGYTF.

V gene TRBV25-1 combines with J gene TRBJ1-2, with a possible D match to TRBD1 (5 bases). V lost 5 bases, J lost 5 bases, and 24 bases lay in between. The CDR3 extends over 17 amino acids. Germline V gene sequence: CDR1 MGHDK, CDR2 SYGVNS. Written as DNA, the CDR3 is TGTGCCAGCAGTTATGGTCTCGTGGGGCCGGGGAGGTATGGCTACACCTTC. This encodes CASSYGLVGPGRYGYTF.

The chain employs TRBV27 and TRBJ2-2; TRBD2 matches 8 bases. Looked up from germline, CDR1 is MNHEY and CDR2 is SMNVEV (reference sequence). The CDR3 has 14 residues. V gave up 6 bases and J gave up 6 bases; unmatched junction bases: 6. CDR3 in DNA: TGTGCCAGCAGACCGGGACTAGTTCCCGGGGAGCTGTTTTTT. It codes for CASRPGLVPGELFF.

V and J are TRBV4-1 and TRBJ2-7, with 7 bases lining up with TRBD1. This CDR3 region has 15 residues. Trimming cost V 0 bases and J 3 bases; bases outside gene matches: 5. Germline V gene sequence: CDR1 MGHRA, CDR2 YSYEKL. CDR3 DNA: TGCGCCAGCAGCCAAGATCAAAGGACAGGCTACGAGCAGTACTTC. Translated, it gives CASSQDQRTGYEQYF.

This chain uses TRBV4-1 with TRBJ1-3, with D possibly being TRBD1 (6 bases). CDR3 length equals 15 residues. V lost 2 bases and J lost 2, with 10 bases in between. The V gene's germline CDR1 is MGHRA and CDR2 YSYEKL. The CDR3 nucleotides read TGCGCCAGCAGCCAATCCTCAGGGGCTGGAAACACCATATATTTT. It specifies CASSQSSGAGNTIYF.

The chain recombines TRBV28 with TRBJ2-6; D uncertain. Looked up from germline, CDR1 is MDHEN and CDR2 is SYDVKM. The CDR3 contains 13 residues. Trimming took 8 bases from V and 0 from J, leaving 5 bases between them. The CDR3 DNA is TGTGCCAGCCAACTCTCTGGGGCCAACGTCCTGACTTTC. It translates to CASQLSGANVLTF.

The rearrangement links TRBV7-8 to TRBJ2-7; a weak D match, TRBD1 (5 bases). V lost 6 bases to trimming and J lost 2 bases, with 11 bases between them. The CDR3 contains 13 residues. The germline CDR1 and CDR2 sequences are SGHVS and FQNEAQ. Written as DNA, the CDR3 is TGTGCCAGCAGTTTAACAGGTGCCTACGAGCAGTACTTC. Translating gives CASSLTGAYEQYF.

The chain has TRBV6-5 and TRBJ1-4; D is ambiguous. V lost 0 bases to trimming and J lost 1 base, with 6 bases between them. The CDR3 is made up of 15 amino acids. Germline CDR1 and CDR2: MNHEY and SVGAGI. CDR3 amino acids: CASSYSKRTNEKLFF. The DNA for the CDR3 is TGTGCCAGCAGTTACTCGAAGAGAACTAATGAAAAACTGTTTTTT.

The V gene is TRBV5-1, the J gene TRBJ2-7, with D perhaps TRBD1 (6 bases). V gave up 3 bases and J gave up 1 base, with 14 bases separating them. The CDR3 sequence is 15 residues long. Germline lookup yields CDR1 SGHRS and CDR2 YFSETQ. CDR3 sequence reads: CASSSSWTESYEQYF. CDR3 nucleotides: TGCGCCAGCAGCTCGTCCTGGACAGAGTCCTACGAGCAGTACTTC. Together with reference TRBV5-1 and TRBJ2-7, the CDR3 gives the full variable domain: KAGVTQTPRYLIKTRGQQVTLSCSPISGHRSVSWYQQTPGQGLQFLFEYFSETQRNKGNFPGRFSGRQFSNSRSEMNVSTLELGDSALYLCASSSSWTESYEQYFGPGTRLTVT.

The chain carries TRBV28 and TRBJ2-3; 9 bases line up with TRBD2. With V trimmed by 1 base and J by 6 bases, 5 bases remained unmatched. Germline V gives CDR1 MDHEN, CDR2 SYDVKM. This CDR3 is 15 amino acids long. The CDR3 region has the DNA TGTGCCAGCAGTTTATTGCGGGAGGGTATGGATACGCAGTATTTT. The encoded protein is CASSLLREGMDTQYF.

The rearrangement joins TRBV28 to TRBJ2-5; D gene uncertain. V was pared by 5 bases and J by 4 bases, with 11 bases between. The CDR3 consists of 13 residues. Germline lookup yields CDR1 MDHEN and CDR2 SYDVKM. CDR3 protein: CASSDSGGETQYF. The CDR3 region has the DNA TGTGCCAGCAGTGACTCGGGTGGAGAGACCCAGTACTTC.

CDR3 in amino acids: CASSPMGRGGDTQYF. The CDR3 DNA reads as TGTGCCAGCAGCCCTATGGGCAGGGGTGGAGATACGCAGTATTTT. The chain couples TRBV11-3 to TRBJ2-3; D might be TRBD1 (6 bases). CDR1 SGHNT and CDR2 YENEEA come from the germline V gene. The germline V and J ends were trimmed by 5 bases and 5 bases, with 17 bases remaining between them. This CDR3 is 15 amino acids long.

The CDR3: CASSLTGRGHAEAFF. In DNA, the CDR3 is TGTGCCAGCAGTCTGACAGGGAGAGGGCACGCTGAAGCTTTCTTT. This chain joins TRBV28 and TRBJ1-1, with 7 positions matching TRBD1. This CDR3 spans 15 amino acids. After removal of 5 bases from V and 6 bases from J, the junction contained 12 bases not matched to a gene. Germline values: CDR1 MDHEN, CDR2 SYDVKM. The full variable domain, its missing parts supplied by reference TRBV28 and TRBJ1-1, is DVKVTQSSRYLVKRTGEKVFLECVQDMDHENMFWYRQDPGLGLRLIYFSYDVKMKEKGDIPEGYSVSREKKERFSLILESASTNQTSMYLCASSLTGRGHAEAFFGQGTRLTVV.

The chain links TRBV28 to TRBJ2-7, with 8 bases aligning to TRBD2. There are 14 residues in the CDR3. J gave up 2 bases and V 6 bases, and 6 bases lay outside the gene matches. CDR1 MDHEN and CDR2 SYDVKM come from the germline V gene. DNA for the CDR3: TGTGCCAGCAGCCTATCGGGACTAGCCTACGAGCAGTACTTC. This codes for CASSLSGLAYEQYF.

The chain recombines TRBV11-2 with TRBJ2-1; tentative D call: TRBD2 (5 bases). Germline CDR1 and CDR2: SGHAT and FQNNGV. The V and J ends lost 4 bases and 10 bases respectively, with 14 bases between them. This CDR3 contains 13 residues. The CDR3 here is CASSSSPGYEQFF. The CDR3 nucleotides are TGTGCCAGCAGCTCTAGCCCAGGTTACGAGCAGTTCTTC.

The gene calls are TRBV7-6 and TRBJ2-1; D possibly corresponds to TRBD2 (5 bases). Between the trimmed V and J ends, which lost 5 bases and 0 bases, there was a span of 11 bases. In germline, CDR1 is SGHVS, CDR2 FNYEAQ. The CDR3 has 15 residues. Here the CDR3 reads CASSPGLASYNEQFF. The DNA of the CDR3 is TGTGCCAGCAGCCCCGGACTGGCCTCCTACAATGAGCAGTTCTTC.

The rearrangement joins TRBV5-1 to TRBJ1-4, with TRBD1 as a possible D gene (6 bases). The germline gives CDR1 SGHRS, CDR2 YFSETQ. CDR3 length equals 14 residues. V lost 7 bases, J lost 2 bases, and 12 bases lay in between. The CDR3 DNA reads as TGCGCCAGCGCAGCGGGGGCTACTAATGAAAAACTGTTTTTT. Residues: CASAAGATNEKLFF.

This chain connects TRBV28 to TRBJ1-1; no definite D call. There are 12 residues in the CDR3. V was clipped by 2 bases and J by 13 bases, with 14 bases between them. Per germline, CDR1 MDHEN and CDR2 SYDVKM. This CDR3 reads CASSLGSEFGFF. CDR3 sequence (DNA): TGTGCCAGCAGTTTAGGGTCGGAGTTCGGTTTCTTT.

The genes are TRBV10-1 and TRBJ2-2; 9 positions match TRBD2. Looked up from germline, CDR1 is WNHNN and CDR2 is SYGVQD (reference sequence). CDR3 size: 16 residues. V trimming: 6 bases; J trimming: 6 bases; junction bases outside the gene matches: 11. CDR3: CASSELAGAYSGELFF. The CDR3 nucleotides are TGCGCCAGCAGCGAATTAGCGGGAGCCTATTCCGGGGAGCTGTTTTTT.

This chain uses TRBV12-5 with TRBJ1-1; TRBD1 matches 7 bases. The CDR3 loop spans 14 amino acids. Germline CDR1 LGHNT, CDR2 FRNRAP. V trimming: 6 bases; J trimming: 1 base; junction bases outside the gene matches: 5. The CDR3 nucleotides read TGTGCTAGTGGCACGGGACAGCCGAACACTGAAGCTTTCTTT. Its translation: CASGTGQPNTEAFF. The whole variable domain, remainder taken from reference TRBV12-5 and TRBJ1-1, is DARVTQTPRHKVTEMGQEVTMRCQPILGHNTVFWYRQTMMQGLELLAYFRNRAPLDDSGMPKDRFSAEMPDATLATLKIQPSEPRDSAVYFCASGTGQPNTEAFFGQGTRLTVV.

The rearrangement uses TRBV18 and TRBJ2-7; D is unclear. Germline V gene data show CDR1 as KGHSH and CDR2 as LQKENI. Deletions cut 0 bases from V and 2 bases from J, with 5 bases between. This CDR3 has 13 amino acids. The CDR3 DNA reads TGTGCCAGCTCACCACCTGCGGCCTACGAGCAGTACTTC. This sequence encodes CASSPPAAYEQYF.

This clone was observed a single time. The chain links TRBV4-2 to TRBJ2-7, with a possible D match to TRBD2 (6 bases). The V end was cut by 0 bases, the J end by 6 bases, with 12 bases between. The CDR3 contains 14 residues. Per the germline V gene, CDR1 is LGHNA and CDR2 is YNFKEQ. The CDR3 loop reads CASSQEAGIGEQYF. The CDR3 DNA reads as TGTGCCAGCAGCCAAGAAGCGGGTATTGGCGAGCAGTACTTC.

As for this clone: A read error may produce the germline difference seen at one junction end. The J gene is TRBJ2-7, the V gene TRBV7-2; weak D call: TRBD2 (6 bases). CDR3 length: 15 amino acids. Germline V gene sequence: CDR1 SGHTA, CDR2 FQGNSA. The CDR3 sequence is CASSLALRGLRTAFF. Here the CDR3 DNA reads TGTGCCAGCAGCTTAGCGCTGAGGGGACTCCGAACGGCCTTTTTC.

J is TRBJ2-7 and V is TRBV4-3, with a tentative D call TRBD2 (6 bases). V lost 0 bases to trimming and J lost 4 bases, with 10 bases between them. Germline V gene sequence: CDR1 LGHNA, CDR2 YSLEER. CDR3 length: 14 amino acids. The CDR3, as DNA: TGCGCCAGCAGCCAAGATCTCAGCGGGTACGAGCAGTACTTC. Protein product: CASSQDLSGYEQYF.

The chain joins TRBV5-4 to TRBJ2-3; tentative D call: TRBD2 (6 bases). The CDR3 loop spans 14 amino acids. From germline, CDR1 is SGHNT and CDR2 YYREEE (reference sequence). The V gene lost 2 bases and the J gene lost 2 bases, with 9 bases spanning the gap. The CDR3 DNA sequence: TGTGCCAGCAGCTTTGCGGGACCCACAGATACGCAGTATTTT. Encoded protein: CASSFAGPTDTQYF.